The source of this TCR beta chain is a study of molecular identifiers for immune sequencing clone quantification. This clonotype was found many times. The V gene's germline CDR1 is SGHDN and CDR2 FVKESK. CDR3 length: 18 residues. The germline V and J ends were trimmed by 0 bases and 1 base, with 13 bases remaining between them. A single record per CDR3 protein comes from TCRdb applying MiXCR to the PCR reads. The table lists around 480,000 distinct CDR3 sequences, about a fifth of them singletons. The receptor comes from a human donor in good health. Some libraries in this study had Jurkat cell RNA spiked in. The V and J genes are TRBV14 and TRBJ2-6; tentative D call: TRBD1 (6 bases). What was sequenced was naive CD8+ T cells from blood, with Jurkat cell RNA spiked in. Subset meaning: FACS-sorted CD8+CD4-CCR7+CD45RA+ naive T cells. CDR3 sequence reads: CASSQDFTGSSGANVLTF. The DNA of the CDR3 is TGTGCCAGCAGCCAAGATTTTACAGGGTCATCTGGGGCCAACGTCCTGACTTTC.